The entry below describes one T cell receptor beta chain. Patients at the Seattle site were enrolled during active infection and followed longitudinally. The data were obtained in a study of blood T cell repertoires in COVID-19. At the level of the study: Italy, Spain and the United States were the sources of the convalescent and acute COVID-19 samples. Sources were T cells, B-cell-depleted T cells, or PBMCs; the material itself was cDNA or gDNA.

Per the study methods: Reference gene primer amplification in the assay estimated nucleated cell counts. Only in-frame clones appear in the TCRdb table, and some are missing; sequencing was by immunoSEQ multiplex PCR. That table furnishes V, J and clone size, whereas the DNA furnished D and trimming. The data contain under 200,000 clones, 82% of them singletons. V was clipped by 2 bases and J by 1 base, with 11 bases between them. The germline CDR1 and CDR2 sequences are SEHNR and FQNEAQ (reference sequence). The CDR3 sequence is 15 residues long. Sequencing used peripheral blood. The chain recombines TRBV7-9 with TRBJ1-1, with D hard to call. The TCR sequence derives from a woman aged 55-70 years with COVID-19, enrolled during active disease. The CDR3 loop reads CASSLRSGGNTEAFF. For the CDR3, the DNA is TGTGCCAGCAGCTTACGGAGCGGCGGGAACACTGAAGCTTTCTTT.